The present TCR beta chain was sequenced within a study of CXCR3-negative and CXCR3-positive naive CD8 T cells. Study-level background: A total of roughly 140 million TRB reads was generated, with about 1.5 +/- 0.3 million per library.

About this clonotype: What it binds is not known.

Study results and caveats: The TRBV-TRBJ usage of naive CXCR3-negative and CXCR3-positive cells was similar, but that of memory cells differed. Against CXCR3-negative naive cells, CXCR3-positive naive cells showed more hydrophobic TRB CDR3s.

Libraries were UMI-labeled 5' RACE TRB cDNA. TCRdb processed the 5' RACE reads again and assigns one entry to each CDR3 protein, with no DNA. This listing includes 6,500 to 8,500 distinct CDR3 sequences. CDR3 size: 15 residues. Material: naive CXCR3- CD8+ T cells from blood. The subset denotes: CD45RO-CCR7+CD27+CD95- naive CD8+ T cells lacking CXCR3 (TNR3-). The chain employs TRBV12-3 or TRBV12-4 and TRBJ2-3; there is no DNA to check the TCRdb D call of TRBD2. The source of this sequence is a human donor in good health. Some clones in this sample may be carry-over from other donors' samples. The CDR3 spells CASSLSSGSTDTQYF.